The clone carrying this T cell receptor beta chain was observed at least ten times. Amplification targeted TCR beta CDR3 regions from RNA transcripts. In the first-round RT-PCR of the TCR CDR3, the HTBI primer set was used. MiXCR, run by TCRdb on the multiplex PCR reads, gives a single entry per CDR3 protein. The table has 300,000 or so distinct CDR3 sequences, 15% to 20% seen once. The entry originates in a study of T cells in Graves' hyperthyroidism and ophthalmopathy. CDR3 length: 14 residues. Germline V gives CDR1 KGHSH, CDR2 LQKENI. V lost 3 bases and J lost 2, with 9 bases in between. This chain joins TRBV18 and TRBJ2-3; possible D gene TRBD2, 5 bases. The source of this sequence is a woman between 45 and 65 years old with Graves' hyperthyroidism. The specimen sequenced was blood. CDR3 in amino acids: CASSPGVTTDTQYF. The CDR3 DNA reads as TGTGCCAGCTCACCGGGAGTAACCACAGATACGCAGTATTTT.